The 21 T cell receptor beta chains given below trace back to one sample, sequenced in a study of shared clonotypes between healthy human individuals. Sequenced by immunoSEQ multiplex PCR; TCRdb stores in-frame clones only, minus some. The sample shows approximately 840,000 clones, 96% of them seen only once. Only CD45RO-negative cells positively selected for CCR7 counted as naive CD8 cells, so terminally differentiated effector memory CD45RA+ cells were excluded. The specimen was naive CD8+ T cells sorted from blood. All receptors derive from a man in his thirties or forties in good health.

This clone showed up just a few times. Other nucleotide sequences in the sample specify the same CDR3. The chain uses TRBV27 and TRBJ2-1; D is undetermined. Germline V lookup: CDR1 MNHEY, CDR2 SMNVEV (reference sequence). The CDR3 loop spans 12 amino acids. Trimming shortened V by 1 base and J by 7 bases, and 5 bases separated the two germline ends. The CDR3 sequence is CASSLWGNEQFF. The CDR3 DNA is TGTGCCAGCAGTTTATGGGGAAATGAGCAGTTCTTC.

This clone is a singleton in its sample. The V and J genes are TRBV5-1 and TRBJ1-4; unclear D gene. V was cut by 0 bases and J by 2 bases, with 17 bases left in between. The germline V gene has CDR1 SGHRS and CDR2 YFSETQ. The CDR3 is 18 residues long. The CDR3 DNA reads TGCGCCAGCAGCTTGGGCCCCCCCGTCATGGGGACTAATGAAAAACTGTTTTTT. Translating gives CASSLGPPVMGTNEKLFF.

The DNA for the CDR3 is TGTGCCAGCAGCTTAACCCCGGTGACTTATTCCCAAGAGACCCAGTACTTC. Protein sequence: CASSLTPVTYSQETQYF. The rearrangement uses TRBV7-9 and TRBJ2-5; D gene uncertain. Between the trimmed V and J ends, which lost 2 bases and 1 base, there was a span of 17 bases. The CDR3 sequence is 17 residues long. In germline, CDR1 is SEHNR, CDR2 FQNEAQ (reference sequence).

The J gene is TRBJ1-1, the V gene TRBV7-6; a weak D match, TRBD1 (5 bases). Trimming removed 4 bases at V and 1 base at J, with 10 bases between. In germline, CDR1 is SGHVS, CDR2 FNYEAQ. The CDR3 sequence is 14 residues long. The CDR3 here is CASSSEGTNTEAFF. CDR3 sequence (DNA): TGTGCCAGCAGCTCCGAGGGGACGAACACTGAAGCTTTCTTT.

This clone occurred once. Relative to the germline gene, one junction end is altered; a read error may explain this. This sequence joins TRBV7-7 and TRBJ2-6, with D perhaps matching TRBD1 (6 bases). This CDR3 has 15 amino acids. Germline CDR1 and CDR2: SSHAT and FNYEAQ (reference sequence). DNA of the CDR3: TGTGCTAGCAGCTTAGGGGGCTCTGGGGCCAACGTCCTGACTTTC. Translation: CASSLGGSGANVLTF. The full variable domain, rest sourced from reference TRBV7-7 and TRBJ2-6, is GAGVSQSPRYKVTKRGQDVTLRCDPISSHATLYWYQQALGQGPEFLTYFNYEAQPDKSGLPSDRFSAERPEGSISTLTIQRTEQRDSAMYRCASSLGGSGANVLTFGAGSRLTVL.

This clone has a single count. The J gene is TRBJ1-2, the V gene TRBV5-4, with D unclear. Germline V gene data show CDR1 as SGHNT and CDR2 as YYREEE (reference sequence). V lost 0 bases and J lost 4, with 10 bases in between. The CDR3 has 14 amino acids. DNA of the CDR3: TGTGCCAGCAGCTTGGGACTGACGAGCTATGGCTACACCTTC. Translated: CASSLGLTSYGYTF.

CDR3 in DNA: TGTGCCAGCAGCCCTAGTGGTCCGTCCTCGGATGAGCAGTTCTTC. Protein sequence: CASSPSGPSSDEQFF. V gene TRBV13 combines with J gene TRBJ2-1; no clear D. Trimming took 5 bases from V and 8 from J, leaving 19 bases between them. In germline, CDR1 is PRHDT, CDR2 FYEKMQ (reference sequence). The CDR3 extends over 15 amino acids.

This sequence joins TRBV29-1 and TRBJ2-1; TRBD1 matches 10 bases. Germline CDR1 SQVTM, CDR2 ANQGSEA. The CDR3 runs to 15 residues. J gave up 13 bases and V 6 bases, and 18 bases lay outside the gene matches. CDR3 residues: CSVIPGQGSGEHQFF. The CDR3 coding sequence is TGCAGCGTCATCCCGGGACAGGGGTCCGGTGAGCACCAGTTCTTC.

V and J are TRBV7-9 and TRBJ2-2; 7 nucleotides agree with TRBD2. From germline, CDR1 is SEHNR and CDR2 FQNEAQ (reference sequence). The CDR3 has 15 residues. Trimming cost V 6 bases and J 0 bases; bases outside gene matches: 4. The CDR3: CASRPGLANTGELFF. The CDR3 nucleotides read TGTGCCAGCAGACCCGGACTAGCGAACACCGGGGAGCTGTTTTTT.

The chain recombines TRBV28 with TRBJ1-5; D might be TRBD1 (5 bases). The CDR3 runs 16 residues. The V end was cut by 4 bases, the J end by 3 bases, with 16 bases between. Germline assignment: CDR1 MDHEN and CDR2 SYDVKM. Here the CDR3 reads CASSSRGSYPNQPQHF. The CDR3 nucleotides read TGTGCCAGCAGTTCGCGGGGCTCGTATCCCAATCAGCCCCAGCATTTT.

The rearrangement links TRBV9 to TRBJ1-2, with D perhaps matching TRBD1 (5 bases). This CDR3 region has 15 residues. The V end lost 3 bases, the J end lost 7 bases, and 19 bases lay between the germline ends. In germline, CDR1 is SGDLS, CDR2 YYNGEE. CDR3 protein: CASSGPRGGTVGYTF. CDR3 bases: TGTGCCAGCAGCGGCCCTCGCGGGGGGACGGTTGGCTACACCTTC.

CDR3 bases: TGTGCCAGCAGCTTAGGTGCAGTTTATAGCAATCAGCCCCAGCATTTT. Protein product: CASSLGAVYSNQPQHF. The rearrangement links TRBV7-8 to TRBJ1-5, with D uncertain. From germline, CDR1 is SGHVS and CDR2 FQNEAQ. The CDR3 consists of 16 residues. V dropped 1 base and J dropped 0 bases, with 10 bases sitting between them.

The rearrangement uses TRBV7-9 and TRBJ2-1; 7 nucleotides match TRBD1. Germline trimming cut 5 bases from V and 1 base from J; bases unmatched to any gene: 5. This CDR3 has 15 residues. The germline V gene encodes CDR1 SEHNR and CDR2 FQNEAQ (reference sequence). CDR3 DNA: TGTGCCAGCAGCCGCCGGGACAGATCCTACAATGAGCAGTTCTTC. Protein: CASSRRDRSYNEQFF.

The CDR3 sequence: CASSDFDYNEQYF. CDR3 sequence (DNA): TGCGCCAGCAGTGACTTTGACTACAACGAGCAGTACTTC. The J gene is TRBJ2-7, the V gene TRBV10-1; TRBD2 might be the D (5 bases). V was cut by 3 bases and J by 5 bases, with 11 bases left in between. This CDR3 has 13 residues. The germline CDR1 and CDR2 sequences are WNHNN and SYGVQD (reference sequence).

The genes are TRBV11-3 and TRBJ2-2; 7 bases agree with TRBD2. Germline trimming cut 4 bases from V and 3 bases from J; bases unmatched to any gene: 8. CDR1 and CDR2 from the germline V gene are SGHNT and YENEEA. The CDR3 has 16 amino acids. The DNA for the CDR3 is TGTGCCAGCAGCTCGTCGCTAGCGGAGTACACCGGGGAGCTGTTTTTT. Its translation: CASSSSLAEYTGELFF.

The chain uses TRBV30 and TRBJ2-1; D remains unclear. The CDR3 is 14 amino acids. Looked up from germline, CDR1 is GTSNPN and CDR2 is SVGIG (reference sequence). V lost 0 bases, J lost 5 bases, and 11 bases lay in between. DNA for the CDR3: TGTGCCTGGAGTGTAGGTGAGCATAACAATGAGCAGTTCTTC. This gives the protein CAWSVGEHNNEQFF.

The chain combines TRBV7-9 with TRBJ2-5, with D tentatively TRBD2 (5 bases). CDR1 and CDR2 (germline): SEHNR, FQNEAQ (reference sequence). V lost 2 bases to trimming and J lost 4 bases, with 8 bases between them. This CDR3 comprises 13 residues. Written as DNA, the CDR3 is TGTGCCAGCAGCTTATTCGGAGGAGAGACCCAGTACTTC. This encodes CASSLFGGETQYF.

The genes are TRBV5-4 and TRBJ1-4; perhaps TRBD1 as D (5 bases). Trimming pared 4 bases from V and 4 bases from J, leaving 11 bases between. The CDR3 spans 14 residues. The V gene's germline CDR1 is SGHNT and CDR2 YYREEE (reference sequence). The CDR3 coding sequence is TGTGCCAGCAGCCGGGACGGGAATAATGAAAAACTGTTTTTT. The encoded protein is CASSRDGNNEKLFF.

The chain couples TRBV7-2 to TRBJ2-5; perhaps TRBD2 as D (5 bases). The CDR3 is 16 residues long. Germline lookup yields CDR1 SGHTA and CDR2 FQGNSA. Trimming removed 3 bases from V and 0 bases from J, with 14 bases in between. The CDR3 loop is CASSLGHLANQETQYF. The CDR3, as DNA: TGTGCCAGCAGCTTGGGCCACTTAGCGAACCAAGAGACCCAGTACTTC.

The V call is TRBV14, the J call TRBJ2-7, with D possibly being TRBD1 or TRBD2 (5 bases each). There are 14 residues in the CDR3. CDR1 and CDR2 from the germline V gene are SGHDN and FVKESK. V was shortened by 1 base and J by 3 bases, with 10 bases between the two germline ends. CDR3 sequence reads: CASSQVGGGYEQYF. The CDR3 region has the DNA TGTGCCAGCAGCCAAGTGGGTGGGGGCTACGAGCAGTACTTC.

The V gene is TRBV19, the J gene TRBJ2-7; either TRBD1 or TRBD2 may fit D (5 bases each). This CDR3 is built from 15 residues. Trimming removed 7 bases from V and 5 bases from J, with 21 bases in between. The germline V gene encodes CDR1 LNHDA and CDR2 SQIVND (reference sequence). The CDR3 spells CASKLRDRLGDEQYF. CDR3 DNA sequence: TGTGCCAGTAAACTCAGGGACCGACTCGGGGACGAGCAGTACTTC. The full variable domain, in which reference TRBV19 and TRBJ2-7 provide the parts outside the CDR3, is DGGITQSPKYLFRKEGQNVTLSCEQNLNHDAMYWYRQDPGQGLRLIYYSQIVNDFQKGDIAEGYSVSREKKESFPLTVTSAQKNPTAFYLCASKLRDRLGDEQYFGPGTRLTVT.